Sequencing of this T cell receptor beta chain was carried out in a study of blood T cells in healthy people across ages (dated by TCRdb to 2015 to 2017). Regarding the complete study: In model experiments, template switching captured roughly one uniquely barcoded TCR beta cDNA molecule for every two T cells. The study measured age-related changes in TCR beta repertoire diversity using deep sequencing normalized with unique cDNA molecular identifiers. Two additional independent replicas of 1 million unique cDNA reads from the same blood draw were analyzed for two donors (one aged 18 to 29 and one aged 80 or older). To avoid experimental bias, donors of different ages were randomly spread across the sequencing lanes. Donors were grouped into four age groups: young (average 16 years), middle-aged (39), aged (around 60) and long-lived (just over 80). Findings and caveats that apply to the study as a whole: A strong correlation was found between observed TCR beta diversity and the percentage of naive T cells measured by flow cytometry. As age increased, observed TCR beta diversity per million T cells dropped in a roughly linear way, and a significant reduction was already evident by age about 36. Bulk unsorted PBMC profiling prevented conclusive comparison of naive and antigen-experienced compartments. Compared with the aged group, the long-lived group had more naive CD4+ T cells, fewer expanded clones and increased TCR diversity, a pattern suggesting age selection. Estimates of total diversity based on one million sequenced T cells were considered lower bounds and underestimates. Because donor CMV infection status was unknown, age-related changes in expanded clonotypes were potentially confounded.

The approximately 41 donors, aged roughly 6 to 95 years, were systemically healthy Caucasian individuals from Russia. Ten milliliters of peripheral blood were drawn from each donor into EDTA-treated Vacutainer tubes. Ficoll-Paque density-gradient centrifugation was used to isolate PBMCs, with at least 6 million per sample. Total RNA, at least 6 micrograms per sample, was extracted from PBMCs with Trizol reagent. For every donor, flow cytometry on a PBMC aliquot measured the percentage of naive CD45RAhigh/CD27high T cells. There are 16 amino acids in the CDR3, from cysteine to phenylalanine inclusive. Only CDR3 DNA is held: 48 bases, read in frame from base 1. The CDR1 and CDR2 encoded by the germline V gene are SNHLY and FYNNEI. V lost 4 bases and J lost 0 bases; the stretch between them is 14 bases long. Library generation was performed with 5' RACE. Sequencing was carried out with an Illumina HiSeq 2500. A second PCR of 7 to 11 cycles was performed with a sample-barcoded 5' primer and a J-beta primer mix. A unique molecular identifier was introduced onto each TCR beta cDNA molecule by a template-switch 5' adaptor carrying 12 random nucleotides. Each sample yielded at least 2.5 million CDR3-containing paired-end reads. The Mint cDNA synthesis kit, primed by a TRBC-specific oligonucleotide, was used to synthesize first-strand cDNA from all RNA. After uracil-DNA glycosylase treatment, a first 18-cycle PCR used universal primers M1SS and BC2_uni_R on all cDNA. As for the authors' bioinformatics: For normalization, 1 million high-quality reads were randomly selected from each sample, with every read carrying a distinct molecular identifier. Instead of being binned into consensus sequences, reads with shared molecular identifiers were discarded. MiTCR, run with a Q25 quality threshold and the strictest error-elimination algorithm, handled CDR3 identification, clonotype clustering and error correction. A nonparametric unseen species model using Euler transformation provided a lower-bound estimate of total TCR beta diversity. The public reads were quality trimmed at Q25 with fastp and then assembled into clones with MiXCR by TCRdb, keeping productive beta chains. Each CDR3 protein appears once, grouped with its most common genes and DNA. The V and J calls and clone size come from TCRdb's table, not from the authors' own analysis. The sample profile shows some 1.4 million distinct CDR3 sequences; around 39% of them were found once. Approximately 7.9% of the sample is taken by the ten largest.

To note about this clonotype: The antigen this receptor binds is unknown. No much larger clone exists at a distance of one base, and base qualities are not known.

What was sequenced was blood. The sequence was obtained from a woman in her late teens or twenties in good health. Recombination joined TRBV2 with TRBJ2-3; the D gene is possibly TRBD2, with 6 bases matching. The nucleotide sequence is TGTGCCAGCAGTGGTCGGAGGGCGCCTAGCACAGATACGCAGTATTTT. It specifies CASSGRRAPSTDTQYF.